One and the same sample provided the 14 T cell receptor beta chains below, sequenced in a study of cytomegalovirus exposure and HLA in healthy donors. Primers included in the PCR were 60 Vbeta and 13 Jbeta primers. The data were produced by immunoSEQ multiplex PCR, yet TCRdb's version contains in-frame clones alone and is incomplete. Among 75,000 to 100,000 clones listed, 65% to 85% were seen once. What was sequenced was PBMCs. The receptors derive from a middle-aged man in good health and CMV-seropositive.

The chain couples TRBV14 to TRBJ2-3; 7 nucleotides align to TRBD2. Germline V gives CDR1 SGHDN, CDR2 FVKESK. Trimming took 1 base from V and 8 from J; bases not matched to a gene: 3. The CDR3 extends over 13 amino acids. CDR3 nucleotide sequence: TGTGCCAGCAGCCAAGGGACTAGAAGTACGCAGTATTTT. This translates into CASSQGTRSTQYF.

The chain joins TRBV6-5 to TRBJ2-1; 9 nucleotides line up with TRBD2. Trimming took 7 bases from V and 2 from J; bases not matched to a gene: 6. The V gene's germline CDR1 is MNHEY and CDR2 SVGAGI. CDR3 length: 15 residues. CDR3 amino acids: CASTQGLAAYNEQFF. The CDR3 nucleotides read TGTGCCAGCACCCAGGGACTAGCAGCCTACAATGAGCAGTTCTTC.

CDR3 protein: CASSSRGETQYF. CDR3 nucleotide sequence: TGTGCCAGCAGTTCCCGCGGGGAGACCCAGTACTTC. The gene calls are TRBV6-1 and TRBJ2-5, with D possibly being TRBD2 (5 bases). V gave up 5 bases and J gave up 5 bases, with 9 bases separating them. There are 12 residues in the CDR3. Per germline, CDR1 MNHNS and CDR2 SASEGT.

The V call is TRBV5-5, the J call TRBJ2-5; TRBD1 agrees at 9 bases. The CDR3 loop spans 14 amino acids. V shed 4 bases, J shed 5 bases, and the junction held 6 bases outside the gene matches. Germline-derived CDR1 and CDR2 are SGHKS and YYEKEE (reference sequence). CDR3 sequence: CASSPGTGRETQYF. The CDR3 coding sequence is TGTGCCAGCAGCCCCGGGACAGGGAGGGAGACCCAGTACTTC.

As concerns this clone: Sequence at one end of the junction differs from germline and may be a read error. The V call is TRBV4-1, the J call TRBJ2-7; 8 nucleotides match TRBD1. The germline V gene encodes CDR1 MGHRA and CDR2 YSYEKL. The CDR3 length is 16 residues. The CDR3 DNA follows: TGCGCCAGCAGCCCCCTGGGAGCAGGGGGCAATAACGAGCATTACTTC. Its translation is CASSPLGAGGNNEHYF.

This clone is a singleton in its sample. One end of the junction fails to match germline, which may point to a read error. V gene TRBV7-7 combines with J gene TRBJ2-2; the D gene is possibly TRBD1 (5 bases). Germline CDR1 SSHAT, CDR2 FNYEAQ (reference sequence). CDR3 length: 16 amino acids. The CDR3 coding sequence is TGTGCTAGCAGCTGGGGCCCAGGGCCCAACACCGGGGAGCTGTTTTTT. It specifies CASSWGPGPNTGELFF.

The gene calls are TRBV11-2 and TRBJ2-2; D remains unclear. V lost 4 bases and J 5 bases, leaving 8 bases between the germline ends. Looked up from germline, CDR1 is SGHAT and CDR2 is FQNNGV. The CDR3 has 13 amino acids. The CDR3 bases are TGTGCCAGCAGCTCCGCACTTACCGGGGAGCTGTTTTTT. It translates to CASSSALTGELFF.

The V and J genes are TRBV6-1 and TRBJ1-1, with 7 bases aligning to TRBD1. Germline CDR1 and CDR2: MNHNS and SASEGT. This CDR3 region has 15 residues. V was pared by 5 bases and J by 1 base, with 7 bases of the junction left unmatched. As DNA, the CDR3 is TGTGCCAGCAGTATCCCGGACAGGTGGAACACTGAAGCTTTCTTT. Its protein is CASSIPDRWNTEAFF.

V is TRBV27 and J is TRBJ1-2; a possible D gene is TRBD1 (5 bases). Per germline, CDR1 MNHEY and CDR2 SMNVEV (reference sequence). V lost 2 bases and J lost 3, with 16 bases in between. There are 16 residues in the CDR3. CDR3 sequence (DNA): TGTGCCAGCAGTTTACGGATTGGGGCAGGGCACTATGGCTACACCTTC. Its protein is CASSLRIGAGHYGYTF.

The V and J genes are TRBV28 and TRBJ1-4; D might be TRBD1 (5 bases). Germline V gene lookup returns CDR1 MDHEN and CDR2 SYDVKM. Between the trimmed V and J ends, which lost 6 bases and 6 bases, there was a span of 14 bases. This CDR3 has 14 residues. CDR3 coding DNA: TGTGCCAGCAGCCCGACAGTAGTTGATGAAAAACTGTTTTTT. Amino acid sequence: CASSPTVVDEKLFF.

This chain joins TRBV5-1 and TRBJ2-5, with D uncertain. The germline V and J ends were trimmed by 0 bases and 5 bases, with 11 bases remaining between them. From germline, CDR1 is SGHRS and CDR2 YFSETQ. The CDR3 covers 14 residues. CDR3: CASSLARNRETQYF. CDR3 DNA: TGCGCCAGCAGCTTGGCGCGGAATCGGGAGACCCAGTACTTC.

J is TRBJ1-2 and V is TRBV27, with 7 nucleotides matching TRBD1. The CDR3 length is 13 residues. V lost 5 bases, J lost 3 bases, and 3 bases stayed unmatched. In germline, CDR1 is MNHEY, CDR2 SMNVEV (reference sequence). The DNA for the CDR3 is TGTGCCAGCAGTGATGGGACAGACTATGGCTACACCTTC. It encodes CASSDGTDYGYTF.

The rearrangement uses TRBV7-8 and TRBJ1-1; 7 bases are a match to TRBD1. The CDR3 extends over 16 amino acids. Germline V CDR1 and CDR2: SGHVS, FQNEAQ. J was trimmed by 1 base and V by 4 bases; bases with no gene match: 9. CDR3 in DNA: TGTGCCAGCAGCTCAAGTTTAGGGACAGCGAACACTGAAGCTTTCTTT. Its protein is CASSSSLGTANTEAFF. Together with reference TRBV7-8 and TRBJ1-1, the CDR3 gives the full variable domain: GAGVSQSPRYKVAKRGQDVALRCDPISGHVSLFWYQQALGQGPEFLTYFQNEAQLDKSGLPSDRFFAERPEGSVSTLKIQRTQQEDSAVYLCASSSSLGTANTEAFFGQGTRLTVV.

The chain links TRBV19 to TRBJ2-7; a weak D match, TRBD1 (6 bases). Deletions cut 5 bases from V and 3 bases from J, with 11 bases between. Per germline, CDR1 LNHDA and CDR2 SQIVND (reference sequence). The CDR3 is 13 residues long. The CDR3 DNA reads TGTGCCAGTAGTCGGACAGTCCTCTACGAGCAGTACTTC. Amino acid sequence: CASSRTVLYEQYF. The complete variable domain, with remaining parts taken from reference TRBV19 and TRBJ2-7, reads DGGITQSPKYLFRKEGQNVTLSCEQNLNHDAMYWYRQDPGQGLRLIYYSQIVNDFQKGDIAEGYSVSREKKESFPLTVTSAQKNPTAFYLCASSRTVLYEQYFGPGTRLTVT.